The entry that follows covers one T cell receptor beta chain sequence. Its antigen is unidentified. The record originates from a study of monozygotic twins with inflammatory bowel disease. One entry per CDR3 protein, without DNA, is what TCRdb gives after re-calling the 5' RACE reads. This repertoire includes roughly 320,000 distinct CDR3 sequences. Germline values: CDR1 SGHTS, CDR2 YDEGEE. The CDR3 extends over 17 amino acids. Whole-study results and caveats: TCRbeta inverse Simpson diversity was decreased in IBD patients versus healthy co-twins.

The chain has TRBV5-8 and TRBJ2-5. This TCR derives from a human donor with ulcerative colitis or Crohn's disease, or a healthy co-twin of an affected twin (not recorded which). The sequenced sample was blood. CDR3 in amino acids: CASSLTFTSEIQETQYF. The full variable domain, its missing parts supplied by reference TRBV5-8 and TRBJ2-5, is EAGVTQSPTHLIKTRGQQATLRCSPISGHTSVYWYQQALGLGLQFLLWYDEGEERNRGNFPPRFSGRQFPNYSSELNVNALELEDSALYLCASSLTFTSEIQETQYFGPGTRLLVL.